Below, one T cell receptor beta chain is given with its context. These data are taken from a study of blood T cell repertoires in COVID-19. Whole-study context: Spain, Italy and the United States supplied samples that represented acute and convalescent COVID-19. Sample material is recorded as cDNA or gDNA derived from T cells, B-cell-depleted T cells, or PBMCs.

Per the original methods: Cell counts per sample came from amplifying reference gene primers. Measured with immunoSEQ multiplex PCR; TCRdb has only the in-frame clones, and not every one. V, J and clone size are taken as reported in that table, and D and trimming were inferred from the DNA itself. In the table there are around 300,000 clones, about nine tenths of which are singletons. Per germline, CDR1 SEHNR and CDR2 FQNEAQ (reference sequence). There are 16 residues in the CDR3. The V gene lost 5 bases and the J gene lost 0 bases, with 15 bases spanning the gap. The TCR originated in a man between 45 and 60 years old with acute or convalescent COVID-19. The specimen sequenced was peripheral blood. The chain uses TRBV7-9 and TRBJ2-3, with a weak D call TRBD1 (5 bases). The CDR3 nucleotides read TGTGCCAGCAGCCTCCGACAGCTTTCTAGCACAGATACGCAGTATTTT. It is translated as CASSLRQLSSTDTQYF.